The clone carrying this T cell receptor (beta chain) was recorded at least ten times. When ophthalmopathy did not progress within 18 months, Graves' hyperthyroidism was considered stable. Any patient presenting with uncontrolled infection, other autoimmune disease, pregnancy or lactation was left out. The study based diagnoses on clinical symptoms, serum thyroxine and TRAb, thyroid ultrasound and orbital computed tomography. There were TCR beta CDR3 regions amplified from RNA transcripts. First-round RT-PCR with HTBI primers amplified the TCR CDR3 region. Each CDR3 protein gets one entry after TCRdb re-called the multiplex PCR reads with MiXCR. The sample has some 460,000 distinct CDR3 sequences, approximately 14% seen once. The data were obtained in a study of T cells in Graves' hyperthyroidism and ophthalmopathy. Whole-study context: Peripheral blood was acquired at first diagnosis, ahead of any therapy whatsoever.

This receptor was obtained from a young woman with Graves' hyperthyroidism. Specimen: blood.

CDR3 nucleotides: TGTGCCAGTAGTATGGGAATTGGCTACACCTTC. The encoded protein is CASSMGIGYTF. The V gene is TRBV19, the J gene TRBJ1-2; D is unclear. The V and J ends lost 3 bases and 7 bases respectively, with 6 bases between them. This CDR3 spans 11 amino acids. Germline V CDR1 and CDR2: LNHDA, SQIVND (reference sequence).